Detailed here is one T cell receptor (beta chain). This sample is drawn from a study of T cell changes during pregnancy in multiple sclerosis. Measured with immunoSEQ multiplex PCR; TCRdb has only the in-frame clones, and not every one. The sample contains about 120,000 clones, about 94% of which appear only once. The trim removed 3 bases at V and 3 bases at J, leaving 6 bases unmatched. From germline, CDR1 is LNHDA and CDR2 SQIVND (reference sequence). This CDR3 comprises 16 residues. V gene TRBV19 combines with J gene TRBJ1-4; 8 bases fit TRBD1. The TCR sequence derives from a female donor with multiple sclerosis, enrolled in a pregnancy study. The sequences come from peripheral blood, collected before pregnancy. The CDR3 here is CASSILQGAANEKLFF. In DNA, the CDR3 is TGTGCCAGTAGTATTCTGCAGGGGGCGGCTAATGAAAAACTGTTTTTT.